The clone carrying this TCR beta chain was found once. Its antigen remains unknown. At the DNA level, this CDR3 is encoded by other sequences in the same sample as well. This sample is drawn from a study of cytomegalovirus exposure and HLA in healthy donors. Study-wide results and limits: In vitro experiments confirmed that a few CMV-associated chains were specific for CMV antigens. The authors enumerated roughly 180 TCR beta chains as linked to cytomegalovirus. Later, an analysis found that TCR clusters from the first cohort tended to co-occur in the roughly 110 validation repertoires.

Here immunoSEQ multiplex PCR was the method, and the copy in TCRdb shows in-frame clones only, minus some. The sample has about 76,000 clones, roughly 94% seen once. The germline gives CDR1 SGHRS, CDR2 YFSETQ. Trimming removed 0 bases at V and 1 base at J, with 8 bases between. The CDR3 has 15 residues. The validation cohort, a group of around 130 subjects, included the donors and was separate from the roughly 670-subject first cohort. The receptor's source is a woman aged 18-35 years in good health and CMV-seropositive. The sample comprised PBMCs. V is TRBV5-1 and J is TRBJ2-1, with D maybe TRBD1 (6 bases). CDR3 nucleotides: TGCGCCAGCAGCTTGGGGCAGGGGTCCTACAATGAGCAGTTCTTC. Translation gives CASSLGQGSYNEQFF.